The 24 T cell receptor beta chains listed next were all sequenced from one sample in a study of blood T cell repertoires in COVID-19 (TCRdb year 2020). To prepare the library, the immunoSEQ multiplex PCR assay was applied. The clones in this table, taken by TCRdb from immuneACCESS, are in-frame only. Not every clone is retained; where verified, under half of the shortfall comes from an unresolved V gene, and the cause of the rest is unknown. The sample records some 100,000 clones, 85% of which are singletons. About 1.8% of the sample rests with the top ten. The sequenced sample was peripheral blood. These TCRs come from a woman in her sixties or seventies with active or convalescent COVID-19.

The chain links TRBV14 to TRBJ1-2; D is uncertain. Germline V gives CDR1 SGHDN, CDR2 FVKESK. V lost 2 bases to trimming and J lost 4 bases, with 8 bases between them. The CDR3 has 13 residues. The CDR3 reads CASSQPRGYGYTF. CDR3 coding DNA: TGTGCCAGCAGCCAACCCCGGGGCTATGGCTACACCTTC.

CDR3 sequence reads: CASSLGGGLSGELFF. CDR3 bases: TGTGCCAGCAGTCTTGGGGGGGGGCTCAGCGGGGAGCTGTTTTTT. The chain has TRBV6-5 and TRBJ2-2; possibly TRBD2 for D (7 bases). Germline CDR1 is MNHEY and CDR2 is SVGAGI. The CDR3 is 15 residues long. With 5 bases removed from V and 7 bases from J, the gap between germline ends came to 17 bases.

The chain uses TRBV18 and TRBJ2-3; D not certain. The CDR3 loop spans 13 amino acids. Germline loops: CDR1 KGHSH, CDR2 LQKENI. The V end was cut by 3 bases, the J end by 2 bases, with 6 bases between. The CDR3 sequence: CASSPYITDTQYF. In nucleotides, the CDR3 is TGTGCCAGCTCACCGTACATCACAGATACGCAGTATTTT.

The J gene is TRBJ1-1, the V gene TRBV2; 10 positions agree with TRBD1. Trimming took 6 bases from V and 7 from J; bases not matched to a gene: 8. This CDR3 comprises 14 residues. Germline V CDR1 and CDR2: SNHLY, FYNNEI. This chain's CDR3 is CASSLGTGVNEAFF. The CDR3 bases are TGTGCCAGCAGCCTTGGGACAGGGGTAAATGAAGCTTTCTTT. Full variable domain (missing parts from reference TRBV2 and TRBJ1-1): EPEVTQTPSHQVTQMGQEVILRCVPISNHLYFYWYRQILGQKVEFLVSFYNNEISEKSEIFDDQFSVERPDGSNFTLKIRSTKLEDSAMYFCASSLGTGVNEAFFGQGTRLTVV.

The chain links TRBV5-4 to TRBJ2-7; 7 bases are shared with TRBD1. The germline CDR1 and CDR2 sequences are SGHNT and YYREEE (reference sequence). With V trimmed by 4 bases and J by 2 bases, 6 bases remained unmatched. CDR3 length: 14 amino acids. CDR3 in DNA: TGTGCCAGCAGCGGAAACAGGGGAACCTACGAGCAGTACTTC. Translating gives CASSGNRGTYEQYF.

The CDR3 loop reads CASSPDRADSNQPQHF. The CDR3 DNA reads as TGTGCCAGCTCACCAGACAGGGCTGATAGCAATCAGCCCCAGCATTTT. The chain combines TRBV18 with TRBJ1-5; 7 bases match TRBD1. The CDR3 runs to 16 residues. The germline V gene encodes CDR1 KGHSH and CDR2 LQKENI. V lost 2 bases to trimming and J lost 0 bases; unmatched junction nucleotides: 4. Full variable domain (remainder filled in from reference TRBV18 and TRBJ1-5): NAGVMQNPRHLVRRRGQEARLRCSPMKGHSHVYWYRQLPEEGLKFMVYLQKENIIDESGMPKERFSAEFPKEGPSILRIQQVVRGDSAAYFCASSPDRADSNQPQHFGDGTRLSIL.

The J gene is TRBJ2-1, the V gene TRBV6-5; a weak D match, TRBD2 (5 bases). This CDR3 has 13 amino acids. Trimming removed 11 bases from V and 0 bases from J, with 11 bases in between. The germline CDR1 and CDR2 sequences are MNHEY and SVGAGI. The CDR3 here is CACTSSSYNEQFF. DNA for the CDR3: TGTGCCTGTACTAGTAGCTCCTACAATGAGCAGTTCTTC.

The chain is built from TRBV6-2 or TRBV6-3 and TRBJ1-5, with D unclear. This CDR3 region has 15 residues. CDR1 is MNHEY, CDR2 SVGEGT, per germline. Trimming left V 2 bases short and J 6 bases short, with 14 bases between. CDR3 bases: TGTGCCAGCAGTTACGAATCGATTACGGGTCAGCCCCAGCATTTT. It is translated as CASSYESITGQPQHF.

This chain joins TRBV30 and TRBJ1-6; D is ambiguous. The germline CDR1 and CDR2 sequences are GTSNPN and SVGIG (reference sequence). V shed 3 bases and J shed 6 bases, with 12 bases lying between them. CDR3 length: 14 residues. CDR3 DNA sequence: TGTGCCTGGAGCATAAGAACCAGTAATTCACCCCTCCACTTT. Translated: CAWSIRTSNSPLHF.

The chain employs TRBV11-3 and TRBJ2-1; TRBD2 matches 16 bases. The CDR3 is 16 amino acids. V shed 1 base, J shed 13 bases, and the junction held 7 bases outside the gene matches. In germline, CDR1 is SGHNT, CDR2 YENEEA. Written as DNA, the CDR3 is TGTGCCAGCAGCTTAGGGGGACTAGCGGGAGGGTCGGGTCAGTTCTTC. This sequence encodes CASSLGGLAGGSGQFF.

This chain connects TRBV12-3 or TRBV12-4 to TRBJ1-6; D unresolved. V lost 1 base, J lost 15 bases, and 10 bases lay in between. There are 12 residues in the CDR3. Here the CDR3 reads CASSLGPPGLHF. The DNA for the CDR3 is TGTGCCAGCAGTTTAGGACCTCCGGGCCTCCACTTT.

J is TRBJ2-5 and V is TRBV23-1; TRBD2 might be the D (5 bases). TRBV23-1 is identified as an open reading frame with a role that is uncertain. V shed 3 bases and J shed 5 bases, with 19 bases lying between them. This CDR3 region has 16 residues. CDR3 amino acids: CASSHPRKAGWETQYF. The CDR3, as DNA: TGCGCCAGCAGTCACCCGAGAAAGGCGGGTTGGGAGACCCAGTACTTC.

The chain carries TRBV4-3 and TRBJ2-1; D might be TRBD1 (6 bases). The germline CDR1 and CDR2 sequences are LGHNA and YSLEER. V lost 2 bases and J 4 bases, leaving 12 bases between the germline ends. CDR3 length: 15 residues. CDR3 protein: CASSQMTGSYNEQFF. CDR3 DNA: TGCGCCAGCAGCCAAATGACAGGCTCTTACAATGAGCAGTTCTTC.

This chain joins TRBV27 and TRBJ2-3; D might be TRBD2 (5 bases). The germline V gene encodes CDR1 MNHEY and CDR2 SMNVEV (reference sequence). The V end lost 4 bases, the J end lost 4 bases, and 18 bases lay between the germline ends. CDR3 length equals 16 residues. The CDR3 DNA sequence: TGTGCCAGCAGTTCTATGAGCGGCGCCGCGGCAGATACGCAGTATTTT. Amino acids: CASSSMSGAAADTQYF.

This chain joins TRBV9 and TRBJ1-5; 8 nucleotides agree with TRBD1. This CDR3 comprises 14 residues. Trimming at V came to 4 bases and at J to 4 bases, leaving 4 bases not matched to a gene. Germline V gene sequence: CDR1 SGDLS, CDR2 YYNGEE. CDR3 DNA sequence: TGTGCCAGCAGCACCGGACAGGGTAATCAGCCCCAGCATTTT. Protein sequence: CASSTGQGNQPQHF.

The chain recombines TRBV20-1 with TRBJ1-1; D gene ambiguous. Trimming removed 3 bases at V and 10 bases at J, with 15 bases between. Germline V gene sequence: CDR1 DFQATT, CDR2 SNEGSKA (reference sequence). This CDR3 has 12 residues. DNA of the CDR3: TGCAGTGCTAGTCCTGAGGGAAGGGTAGCTTTCTTT. This translates into CSASPEGRVAFF.

The chain employs TRBV4-3 and TRBJ1-2; a possible D gene is TRBD1 (5 bases). CDR1 LGHNA and CDR2 YSLEER come from the germline V gene. The ends were cut back, 0 bases at V and 5 bases at J, with 19 bases in the middle. The CDR3 runs 17 residues. The chain's CDR3 is CASSQDSQANRRYGYTF. Here the CDR3 DNA reads TGCGCCAGCAGCCAAGATAGCCAAGCGAACAGGCGTTATGGCTACACCTTC.

To note about this clone: The sample holds other DNA sequences that translate to the same CDR3. The chain joins TRBV7-2 to TRBJ2-3; 10 positions agree with TRBD2. Germline-derived CDR1 and CDR2 are SGHTA and FQGNSA. The junction had 2 bases not matched to a gene; V was cut back by 1 base and J by 4 bases. CDR3 length: 15 residues. CDR3 loop: CASSLVAGGPDTQYF. The CDR3 DNA follows: TGTGCCAGCAGCTTAGTAGCGGGAGGACCAGATACGCAGTATTTT.

J is TRBJ1-1 and V is TRBV28; D remains unclear. The CDR3 is 17 residues long. Germline V CDR1 and CDR2: MDHEN, SYDVKM. V lost 4 bases and J 0 bases, leaving 18 bases between the germline ends. The CDR3 bases are TGTGCCAGCAGTTCCAAGGACTGGGAATTTATGAACACTGAAGCTTTCTTT. Translating gives CASSSKDWEFMNTEAFF.

The CDR3 reads CAISDGAASTDTQYF. The CDR3 bases are TGTGCCATCAGTGACGGAGCAGCTAGCACAGATACGCAGTATTTT. The rearrangement joins TRBV10-3 to TRBJ2-3; no clear D. The CDR3 covers 15 residues. V lost 3 bases and J lost 0, with 10 bases in between. Germline V gene sequence: CDR1 ENHRY, CDR2 SYGVKD.

The chain has TRBV9 and TRBJ2-3, with D maybe TRBD2 (5 bases). Between the trimmed V and J ends, which lost 2 bases and 5 bases, there was a span of 12 bases. CDR3 size: 14 residues. CDR1 is SGDLS and CDR2 is YYNGEE in the germline V gene. The CDR3 DNA reads as TGTGCCAGCAGCGTTAACCTAGCAGTAGATACGCAGTATTTT. Translation gives CASSVNLAVDTQYF. Full variable domain (rest looked up from reference TRBV9 and TRBJ2-3): DSGVTQTPKHLITATGQRVTLRCSPRSGDLSVYWYQQSLDQGLQFLIQYYNGEERAKGNILERFSAQQFPDLHSELNLSSLELGDSALYFCASSVNLAVDTQYFGPGTRLTVL.

This clone was observed once. This sequence joins TRBV7-2 and TRBJ1-3; D is ambiguous. Trimming left V 1 base short and J 2 bases short, with 9 bases between. Germline V gives CDR1 SGHTA, CDR2 FQGNSA. The CDR3 extends over 15 amino acids. This CDR3 is CASSLERVTGNTIYF. The CDR3 DNA reads TGTGCCAGCAGCTTAGAGCGGGTTACTGGAAACACCATATATTTT.

This clone occurred a few times. The chain combines TRBV5-5 with TRBJ2-7; a weak D match, TRBD2 (5 bases). V was trimmed by 1 base and J by 7 bases, leaving 9 bases between them. The CDR3 extends over 12 amino acids. Germline CDR1 reads SGHKS; CDR2 reads YYEKEE (reference sequence). The CDR3 DNA follows: TGTGCCAGCAGCTTGTTTTCGGGGGAGCAGTACTTC. It yields the protein CASSLFSGEQYF.

The rearrangement joins TRBV2 to TRBJ2-3; D is unresolved. V was cut by 1 base and J by 1 base, with 6 bases left in between. CDR1 SNHLY and CDR2 FYNNEI come from the germline V gene. This CDR3 comprises 14 residues. The CDR3 sequence is CASSEGHRTDTQYF. CDR3 coding DNA: TGTGCCAGCAGTGAAGGGCACCGCACAGATACGCAGTATTTT.